This T cell receptor (beta chain) appears in the sequencing data of a study of blood T cell repertoires in COVID-19 (dated by TCRdb to 2020 to 2021). Some background on the complete study: The collaborator samples originated in the United States, Italy and Spain and spanned the acute and convalescent phases of COVID-19. Subjects who had been exposed to COVID-19, were actively infected with it, or had recovered from it provided the deeply sampled blood TCRbeta repertoires that made up the dataset. HLA class I and class II types, where available, came from metadata supplied by the sample provider rather than from assay-based typing. A de-identified subject ID, COVID-19 status, age in years and sex were almost always included in the sample metadata. The repertoires were made available in a free public database intended to serve as a resource for research on the immune response to SARS-CoV-2. The material from the prospective study consisted of cDNA or gDNA derived from T cells, B-cell-depleted T cells, or PBMCs. Samples came from the ongoing ImmuneRACE study (first 160 participants) plus 1,254 subjects from 6 global collaborators. Points the paper makes about the study in general: How much clinical and demographic metadata was included differed by source and by participant, and the metadata was provided uncurated.

Turning to this clone: Its antigen is unknown. Base-call qualities are not available, and no considerably larger clone is one nucleotide away.

The collaborating institutions used their own protocols to collect whole blood in K2EDTA tubes. For TCRbeta analysis, collaborator samples were shipped as frozen whole blood, as isolated PBMCs, or as DNA extracted from either sample type. CDR1 is given as SGHVS and CDR2 as FQNEAQ, both from the germline V gene. From cysteine to phenylalanine, the CDR3 is 16 amino acids long. The only DNA kept is the CDR3, 48 bases in frame from the first base. V ends up 0 bases short and J 10 bases short, with an unmatched junction base count of 9. TCRbeta CDR3 regions were amplified from genomic DNA by means of the immunoSEQ Assay, a bias-controlled multiplex PCR. Concerning the study's data processing: The number of nucleated cells in each sample was estimated by amplification of reference gene primers within the assay. Sequence reads were collapsed and filtered to measure the absolute abundance of every unique TCRbeta CDR3 rearrangement. Productive Simpson clonality was computed per sample as the square root of Simpson's diversity index over productive rearrangements. Not all clones reach the TCRdb copy of this immuneACCESS table, which keeps in-frame sequences only. Checked studies attribute under half of the gap to unresolved V genes and leave the rest unexplained. D and trimming come from the DNA, and the V and J calls and clone size come from that table. The sample profile shows around 68,000 clones; about 91% of them were found once. The ten most abundant clones make up more than 8% of the sample.

This receptor was obtained from a man in his fifties or sixties with active COVID-19. This sequence uses TRBV7-8 and TRBJ1-4; 9 bases in the junction line up with TRBD1. The sample consisted of peripheral blood. The bases read TGTGCCAGCAGCTTAGCGGCCGGGACAGGGAAGGGAAAACTGTTTTTT. This is translated as CASSLAAGTGKGKLFF.